Reported below is one T cell receptor beta chain. Only in-frame clones appear in the TCRdb table, and some are missing; sequencing was by immunoSEQ multiplex PCR. The table lists more than 200,000 clones, more than 75% of them singletons. The data originate from a study of blood T cell repertoires in COVID-19. This clonotype was obtained from a woman of 80 years or more with COVID-19, enrolled during active disease. Sample: peripheral blood.

As DNA, the CDR3 is TGTGCCTGGAGTGCTCGGGGGGGCGGTGGTTACGCTTTCTTT. As protein: CAWSARGGGGYAFF. The chain combines TRBV30 with TRBJ1-1; TRBD1 might be the D (6 bases). This CDR3 region has 14 residues. The V gene's germline CDR1 is GTSNPN and CDR2 SVGIG (reference sequence). Trimming stripped 1 base from V and 11 bases from J, with 20 bases between.